This TCR beta chain was retrieved from a study of beta chain features in type 1 diabetes (dated by TCRdb to 2016 to 2019). Broadly, across the study: No differences in mean age, gender distribution, total cell number or subset yield were found between patients and healthy donors. Across all samples, about 110 million sorted cells were examined, and cell number per subset correlated strongly with RNA yield. In the study, recently diagnosed type 1 diabetes patients and matched healthy donors were compared on the TCRB repertoires of their sorted circulating CD4+ T cell subsets. Naive and central memory subsets were obtained from all 30 or so donors, but regulatory and stem cell-like memory subsets were isolated from only 8 patients and about 8 healthy donors. What the study reported, not specific to this receptor: Naive, central memory and regulatory TCRB repertoires appeared to be more alike among patients than among healthy donors. Type 1 diabetes patients showed a moderate but significant shortening of TCRB CDR3 length in all four CD4+ subsets. At VDJ recombination sites, type 1 diabetes patients had fewer insertions and more deleted nucleotides, which implies abnormalities in thymic rearrangement. Because small numbers of individuals were included in the HLA sub-analyses, any influence of HLA type on TCRB rearrangement was left unresolved. Because cDNA rather than genomic DNA was sequenced, highly expressing activated cells could have been over-represented, although no difference in activation and CD3 levels was found between groups. Shorter templates might have been favored by PCR, but patient and control samples were amplified and corrected together, so both groups would have been affected equally by any skew.

From each donor, a single peripheral blood sample of 100 to 150 mL on average was drawn into heparinised tubes. A BD FACSAria II and a panel including CD45RO, CCR7, CD25, CD127, CD95 and CD27 were used to sort naive, central memory, regulatory and stem cell-like memory CD4+ T cells. Every sorted population had a purity above 98%. PBMCs were isolated immediately by Lymphoprep density gradient centrifugation and stained directly without culture. Samples were stained and sorted in pairs, with one healthy donor and one patient per experiment, so that batch effects were minimized. Concerning this clone itself: Its antigen remains unidentified. The input lacks base qualities; no much larger clone sits a single base away.

The CDR3, from cysteine to phenylalanine, totals 12 residues. The read is trimmed to its CDR3 DNA, 36 bases read in frame from base 1. A distance of 15 bases separates the germline ends of V and J, which lose 6 bases and 12 bases respectively. In the germline V gene (reference sequence), CDR1 corresponds to GTSNPN and CDR2 to SVGIG. The entire isolated RNA was reverse transcribed using the High Capacity cDNA Reverse Transcription Kit, and thus expressed TCRB transcripts were sequenced. Naive, central memory and regulatory T cell samples underwent deep immunoSEQ sequencing, averaging around 3.7 million total reads per sample. Sorted cells were lysed in RLT buffer, and RNA was extracted using DNase-treated RNeasy Micro or Mini kits according to cell number. To prevent cross-contamination, each cell subset was processed individually, whereas patient and healthy donor samples were processed jointly. TCRB sequences were amplified from cDNA with the immunoSEQ multiplex PCR, producing 87-bp fragments spanning the CDR3 region. Amplicons were sequenced on the Illumina HiSeq platform. As for the original processing: PCR bias was computationally corrected using synthetic template baselines, reads within Hamming distance 2 were collapsed, and singletons that could not be merged were discarded. Reads were aligned against IMGT to assign V, D and J genes, CDR3 length and insertions or deletions at six rearrangement sites. Within each subset, clonotype counts were normalized to the number of sorted cells before true diversity and Gini coefficients were calculated with the tcR R package. Repertoire sharing was quantified using the overlap coefficient calculated on TCRB nucleotide sequences. The source is immuneACCESS, and TCRdb retained only in-frame sequences with V and J called. Part of the clones is not carried over; for the studies checked, unresolved V genes explain less than half of this, and the remainder is unexplained. The V and J calls and the clone size are those of that table, but D and trimming were determined from the DNA. The table for this sample lists tens of thousands of clones; more than 45% of them were counted only once. The ten most abundant clones make up about 0.74% of the sample.

Recombination connected TRBV30 to TRBJ1-6; there is no confident call for the D gene. This clonotype was obtained from a man aged 25 to 40 with type 1 diabetes. The source material was central memory CD4+ T cells from blood. The CDR3 has the sequence CACQHLNRPLHF. The nucleotide sequence is given as TGTGCCTGCCAACACCTGAACAGACCCCTCCACTTT.